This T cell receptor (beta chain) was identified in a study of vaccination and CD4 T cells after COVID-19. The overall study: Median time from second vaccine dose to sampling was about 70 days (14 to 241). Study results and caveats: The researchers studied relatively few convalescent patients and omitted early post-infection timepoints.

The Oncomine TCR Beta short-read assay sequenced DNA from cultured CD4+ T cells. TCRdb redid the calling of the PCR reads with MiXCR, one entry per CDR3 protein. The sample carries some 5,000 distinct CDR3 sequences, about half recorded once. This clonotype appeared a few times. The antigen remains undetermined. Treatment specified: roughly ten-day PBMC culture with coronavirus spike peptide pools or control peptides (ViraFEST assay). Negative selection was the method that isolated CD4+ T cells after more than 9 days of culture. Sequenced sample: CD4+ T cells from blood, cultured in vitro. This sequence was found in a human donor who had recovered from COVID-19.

The CDR3 DNA follows: TGCAGTCAGGGGGCAGTGGGGGGCTACACCTTC. Amino acid sequence: CSQGAVGGYTF. The chain joins TRBV20-1 to TRBJ1-2; 8 bases fit TRBD1. The CDR3 length is 11 residues. V lost 8 bases to trimming and J lost 8 bases; unmatched junction nucleotides: 7. Per the germline V gene, CDR1 is DFQATT and CDR2 is SNEGSKA (reference sequence).